The next 12 T cell receptor beta chains were all read from a single sample in a study of T cells in Graves' hyperthyroidism and ophthalmopathy. The TCR beta CDR3 regions underwent amplification using RNA transcripts as the source. TCR CDR3 regions were first amplified by RT-PCR with HTBI primers. TCRdb called the multiplex PCR reads again in MiXCR, with one record for every CDR3 protein. The table includes about 250,000 distinct CDR3 sequences, roughly 15% detected once. The sample comprised blood. Receptor source: a woman between 50 and 59 years old with Graves' hyperthyroidism that later progressed to Graves' ophthalmopathy.

This clonotype was seen repeatedly, ten times or more. The chain recombines TRBV19 with TRBJ1-5; perhaps TRBD1 as D (5 bases). V was shortened by 5 bases and J by 2 bases, with 16 bases between the two germline ends. The length of the CDR3 is 16 residues. Germline CDR1 reads LNHDA; CDR2 reads SQIVND (reference sequence). As DNA, the CDR3 is TGTGCCAGTAGTCCCTACACGGGGGTTGGCAATCAGCCCCAGCATTTT. Protein sequence: CASSPYTGVGNQPQHF.

This clonotype was seen many times. The V and J genes are TRBV7-2 and TRBJ2-1, with D hard to call. The CDR3 length is 13 residues. CDR1 and CDR2 (germline): SGHTA, FQGNSA. V gave up 2 bases and J gave up 10 bases, with 12 bases separating them. For the CDR3, the DNA is TGTGCCAGCAGCTTAAGGCTAGTAGGCGAGCAGTTCTTC. It codes for CASSLRLVGEQFF.

This clonotype showed up many times. The rearrangement uses TRBV7-2 and TRBJ1-5; 7 nucleotides agree with TRBD1. With V trimmed by 3 bases and J by 0 bases, 2 bases remained unmatched. This CDR3 has 15 residues. CDR1 and CDR2 (germline): SGHTA, FQGNSA. In DNA, the CDR3 is TGTGCCAGCAGCTTCACAGGGGATAGCAATCAGCCCCAGCATTTT. Translating gives CASSFTGDSNQPQHF.

With respect to this clonotype: It may be a read error: a sequence one base away is much more abundant. Likely a read error: the CDR3 ends without its conserved phenylalanine or tryptophan. The chain recombines TRBV27 with TRBJ1-2; 7 nucleotides line up with TRBD1. J gave up 3 bases and V 6 bases, and 4 bases lay outside the gene matches. The CDR3 runs 13 residues. Germline CDR1 reads MNHEY; CDR2 reads SMNVEV (reference sequence). The CDR3 DNA is TGTGCCAGCAGCTTAGGGGGCGACTATGGCTACACCATC. Translation gives CASSLGGDYGYTI.

There are a few counts of this clonotype. The chain combines TRBV6-2 or TRBV6-3 with TRBJ1-4, with D perhaps TRBD1 (5 bases). This CDR3 is built from 17 residues. V was shortened by 4 bases and J by 11 bases, with 26 bases between the two germline ends. CDR1 is MNHEY, CDR2 SVGEGT, per germline. CDR3 sequence: CASSFPTWDLHGGKLFF. DNA for the CDR3: TGTGCCAGCAGTTTCCCTACTTGGGACCTCCACGGAGGGAAACTGTTTTTT.

This clonotype has ten or more counts. V gene TRBV6-1 combines with J gene TRBJ2-7; D unresolved. CDR1 MNHNS and CDR2 SASEGT come from the germline V gene. The CDR3 spans 15 residues. Trimming left V 3 bases short and J 0 bases short, with 12 bases between. The chain's CDR3 is CASSEWPLSSYEQYF. CDR3 sequence (DNA): TGTGCCAGCAGTGAGTGGCCACTAAGCTCCTACGAGCAGTACTTC.

This clonotype was seen at least ten times. The chain links TRBV20-1 to TRBJ2-7; D possibly corresponds to TRBD2 (6 bases). The CDR3 sequence is 13 residues long. V was cut by 4 bases and J by 2 bases, with 12 bases left in between. Germline-derived CDR1 and CDR2 are DFQATT and SNEGSKA (reference sequence). CDR3 nucleotide sequence: TGCAGTGCTACCGGGACTCATCCCTACGAGCAGTACTTC. Protein product: CSATGTHPYEQYF.

This clonotype was seen ten or more times. The genes are TRBV7-8 and TRBJ2-1; TRBD2 matches 12 bases. CDR1 is SGHVS and CDR2 is FQNEAQ in the germline V gene. This CDR3 is 16 amino acids long. Trimming removed 1 base from V and 4 bases from J; junction bases left unmatched: 2. The CDR3 reads CASSLGLAGGYNEQFF. CDR3 sequence (DNA): TGTGCCAGCAGCTTAGGTCTAGCGGGAGGGTACAATGAGCAGTTCTTC.

This clonotype has more than one count but fewer than ten. The chain has TRBV15 and TRBJ1-5; no clear D gene. The germline V gene encodes CDR1 LNHNV and CDR2 YYDKDF (reference sequence). The CDR3 totals 14 residues. Between the trimmed V and J ends, which lost 0 bases and 4 bases, there was a span of 7 bases. The CDR3 is CATSRDPGNQPQHF. CDR3 DNA sequence: TGTGCCACCAGCAGAGATCCAGGAAATCAGCCCCAGCATTTT. The full variable domain, in which reference TRBV15 and TRBJ1-5 provide the parts outside the CDR3, is DAMVIQNPRYQVTQFGKPVTLSCSQTLNHNVMYWYQQKSSQAPKLLFHYYDKDFNNEADTPDNFQSRRPNTSFCFLDIRSPGLGDTAMYLCATSRDPGNQPQHFGDGTRLSIL.

This clonotype appeared many times. This chain joins TRBV18 and TRBJ1-1; possible D gene TRBD1, 5 bases. Trimming shortened V by 3 bases and J by 6 bases, and 11 bases separated the two germline ends. Germline loops: CDR1 KGHSH, CDR2 LQKENI. The CDR3 runs to 13 residues. The DNA of the CDR3 is TGTGCCAGCTCACCCAGCAGGGCTCCTGAAGCTTTCTTT. Protein product: CASSPSRAPEAFF.

This clonotype was recorded many times. The rearrangement links TRBV25-1 to TRBJ2-5; 9 bases map to TRBD1. Germline V gene data show CDR1 as MGHDK and CDR2 as SYGVNS. The CDR3 length is 17 residues. Germline trimming cut 5 bases from V and 4 bases from J; bases unmatched to any gene: 14. The chain's CDR3 is CASSTIGGQGFAETQYF. The CDR3 DNA reads as TGTGCCAGCAGTACTATAGGGGGACAGGGTTTTGCAGAGACCCAGTACTTC.

The chain joins TRBV28 to TRBJ2-4; D perhaps matches TRBD2 (8 bases). The CDR3 covers 19 residues. Germline CDR1 and CDR2: MDHEN and SYDVKM. The V end lost 2 bases, the J end lost 5 bases, and 25 bases lay between the germline ends. The CDR3 sequence: CASSLGGGRGAGEENIQYF. CDR3 DNA sequence: TGTGCCAGCAGTTTAGGAGGGGGCCGGGGAGCGGGAGAGGAAAACATTCAGTACTTC.